A selection of T cell receptor beta chains follows, all from one sample in a study of blood T cell repertoires in COVID-19. The assay was immunoSEQ multiplex PCR, and TCRdb's table has in-frame clones only and misses some. The table has 55,000 to 75,000 clones, 60% to 85% seen once. The specimen sequenced was peripheral blood. Receptors originate from a human donor in a cohort sampled during active COVID-19. CDR3s include the opening cysteine and the closing phenylalanine or tryptophan. A D gene is named only where the DNA matches it firmly. Where a row states a size, it is once, few, many or the class of an expanded clone; other rows omit it.

D gene: NA; clone size: NA; J gene: TRBJ1-5; V gene: TRBV2; CDR3 protein: CASSTDRSQPQHF; CDR3 DNA: TGTGCCAGCAGCACGGACAGATCTCAGCCCCAGCATTTT
D gene: NA; clone size: NA; J gene: TRBJ2-5; V gene: TRBV11-2; CDR3 protein: CASSTAVRGTQYF; CDR3 DNA: TGTGCCAGCAGCACAGCGGTTCGTGGGACCCAGTACTTC
D gene: NA; clone size: NA; J gene: TRBJ2-1; V gene: TRBV7-2; CDR3 protein: CASSLDAGSEEQFF; CDR3 DNA: TGTGCCAGCAGCTTAGACGCAGGGTCCGAGGAGCAGTTCTTC
D gene: TRBD2; clone size: NA; J gene: TRBJ2-1; V gene: TRBV15; CDR3 protein: CATSPSAGTSGRKSYNEQFF; CDR3 DNA: TGTGCCACCAGCCCCTCCGCCGGAACTAGCGGGAGGAAATCCTACAATGAGCAGTTCTTC
D gene: NA; clone size: NA; J gene: TRBJ2-5; V gene: TRBV7-2; CDR3 protein: CASSRSAGSQETQYF; CDR3 DNA: TGTGCCAGCAGCCGCTCGGCGGGGTCACAAGAGACCCAGTACTTC
D gene: NA; clone size: few; J gene: TRBJ2-5; V gene: TRBV2; CDR3 protein: CATQNRRRETQYF; CDR3 DNA: TGTGCCACACAAAACAGGAGACGGGAGACCCAGTACTTC
D gene: NA; clone size: NA; J gene: TRBJ1-3; V gene: TRBV20-1; CDR3 protein: CSASRGNTIYF; CDR3 DNA: TGCAGTGCTAGCAGGGGAAACACCATATATTTT
D gene: TRBD2; clone size: NA; J gene: TRBJ2-2; V gene: TRBV6-5; CDR3 protein: CASRGLAGTGELFF; CDR3 DNA: TGTGCCAGCCGGGGACTAGCGGGGACCGGGGAGCTGTTTTTT
D gene: NA; clone size: NA; J gene: TRBJ1-2; V gene: TRBV21-1; CDR3 protein: CASSQGRAEYGYTF; CDR3 DNA: TGTGCCAGCAGCCAGGGCAGGGCGGAGTATGGCTACACCTTC
D gene: NA; clone size: once; J gene: TRBJ1-3; V gene: TRBV11-3; CDR3 protein: CASSFRGGGCGNTIYF; CDR3 DNA: TGTGCCAGCAGCTTTAGGGGCGGGGGGTGTGGAAACACCATATATTTT
D gene: NA; clone size: once; J gene: TRBJ2-7; V gene: TRBV7-2; CDR3 protein: CASSLVGGPSYEQYF; CDR3 DNA: TGTGCCAGCAGCTTAGTGGGGGGGCCCTCCTACGAGCAGTACTTC
D gene: NA; clone size: NA; J gene: TRBJ1-2; V gene: TRBV12-3/TRBV12-4; CDR3 protein: CASSPAWGGGYTF; CDR3 DNA: TGTGCCAGCAGTCCGGCGTGGGGGGGTGGCTACACCTTC
D gene: NA; clone size: NA; J gene: TRBJ2-2; V gene: TRBV3-1/TRBV3-2; CDR3 protein: CASKLKGATGELFF; CDR3 DNA: TGTGCCAGCAAATTGAAGGGAGCCACCGGGGAGCTGTTTTTT
D gene: NA; clone size: NA; J gene: TRBJ1-2; V gene: TRBV7-9; CDR3 protein: CASSLAGTEGHGYTF; CDR3 DNA: TGTGCCAGCAGCTTAGCGGGCACAGAGGGCCATGGCTACACCTTC
D gene: TRBD1; clone size: NA; J gene: TRBJ1-2; V gene: TRBV24-1; CDR3 protein: CATSPGGKVAAFYGYTF; CDR3 DNA: TGTGCCACCAGCCCAGGGGGGAAGGTGGCCGCCTTTTATGGCTACACCTTC
D gene: TRBD1; clone size: NA; J gene: TRBJ2-7; V gene: TRBV11-2; CDR3 protein: CASSSPRTGTKEQYF; CDR3 DNA: TGTGCCAGCAGCTCACCCAGGACAGGTACTAAGGAGCAGTACTTC
D gene: TRBD1; clone size: NA; J gene: TRBJ2-5; V gene: TRBV6-5; CDR3 protein: CAIDRGLSPRETQYF; CDR3 DNA: TGTGCCATAGACAGGGGGCTAAGTCCGCGAGAGACCCAGTACTTC
D gene: NA; clone size: NA; J gene: TRBJ2-1; V gene: TRBV7-9; CDR3 protein: CASSLRPGEQFF; CDR3 DNA: TGTGCCAGCAGCCTTCGGCCAGGCGAGCAGTTCTTC
D gene: NA; clone size: NA; J gene: TRBJ1-2; V gene: TRBV3-1/TRBV3-2; CDR3 protein: CASSEGGASGYTF; CDR3 DNA: TGTGCCAGCAGCGAGGGGGGGGCTTCTGGCTACACCTTC
D gene: TRBD1; clone size: few; J gene: TRBJ1-1; V gene: TRBV9; CDR3 protein: CASSPSTGVMTEAFF; CDR3 DNA: TGTGCCAGCAGCCCTTCGACAGGGGTGATGACTGAAGCTTTCTTT
D gene: TRBD1; clone size: NA; J gene: TRBJ1-6; V gene: TRBV6-6; CDR3 protein: CASRRDRVGSPLHF; CDR3 DNA: TGTGCCAGCAGAAGGGACAGGGTCGGCTCACCCCTCCACTTT
D gene: NA; clone size: NA; J gene: TRBJ2-7; V gene: TRBV29-1; CDR3 protein: CSVGQGTYEQYF; CDR3 DNA: TGCAGCGTTGGCCAGGGGACCTACGAGCAGTACTTC
D gene: TRBD2; clone size: medium-sized; J gene: TRBJ2-7; V gene: TRBV19; CDR3 protein: CASSIEREDAEQYF; CDR3 DNA: TGTGCCAGTAGTATAGAGCGGGAGGACGCAGAGCAGTACTTC
D gene: NA; clone size: few; J gene: TRBJ1-2; V gene: TRBV7-6; CDR3 protein: CASSLEGQVYGYTF; CDR3 DNA: TGTGCCAGCAGCTTAGAGGGACAAGTCTATGGCTACACCTTC
D gene: NA; clone size: NA; J gene: TRBJ2-1; V gene: TRBV7-2; CDR3 protein: CASSLPGTPGNEQFF; CDR3 DNA: TGTGCCAGCAGTCTACCCGGGACTCCGGGCAATGAGCAGTTCTTC
D gene: NA; clone size: NA; J gene: TRBJ1-5; V gene: TRBV2; CDR3 protein: CASSGTDGGQPQHF; CDR3 DNA: TGTGCCAGCAGTGGGACGGATGGAGGTCAGCCCCAGCATTTT
D gene: NA; clone size: NA; J gene: TRBJ2-5; V gene: TRBV5-1; CDR3 protein: CASSWALGGWETQYF; CDR3 DNA: TGCGCCAGCAGCTGGGCCTTGGGGGGTTGGGAGACCCAGTACTTC
D gene: NA; clone size: few; J gene: TRBJ2-5; V gene: TRBV19; CDR3 protein: CASSISLGQTQYF; CDR3 DNA: TGTGCCAGTAGTATATCGCTGGGGCAGACCCAGTACTTC
D gene: NA; clone size: few; J gene: TRBJ1-1; V gene: TRBV5-1; CDR3 protein: CASSLAGMNTEAFF; CDR3 DNA: TGCGCCAGCAGCTTGGCAGGGATGAACACTGAAGCTTTCTTT
D gene: TRBD1; clone size: NA; J gene: TRBJ1-2; V gene: TRBV7-9; CDR3 protein: CASSLGRGLGGYTF; CDR3 DNA: TGTGCCAGCAGCTTAGGTAGGGGGCTCGGCGGCTACACCTTC
D gene: NA; clone size: NA; J gene: TRBJ2-7; V gene: TRBV4-3; CDR3 protein: CASSQSMAIGEQYF; CDR3 DNA: TGCGCCAGCAGCCAATCTATGGCCATCGGGGAGCAGTACTTC
D gene: NA; clone size: NA; J gene: TRBJ1-6; V gene: TRBV10-3; CDR3 protein: CATREDRNSPLHF; CDR3 DNA: TGTGCCACCAGAGAGGACAGAAATTCACCCCTCCACTTT
D gene: TRBD2; clone size: NA; J gene: TRBJ2-3; V gene: TRBV4-2; CDR3 protein: CASSVVAGGHTDTQYF; CDR3 DNA: TGTGCCAGCAGCGTAGTAGCGGGGGGGCACACAGATACGCAGTATTTT
D gene: TRBD2; clone size: NA; J gene: TRBJ2-3; V gene: TRBV5-1; CDR3 protein: CASSLNLAGGTDTQYF; CDR3 DNA: TGCGCCAGCAGCTTGAATCTAGCGGGAGGCACAGATACGCAGTATTTT
D gene: NA; clone size: NA; J gene: TRBJ1-2; V gene: TRBV18; CDR3 protein: CASSQSRGGYYGYTF; CDR3 DNA: TGTGCCAGCTCGCAGTCCAGAGGGGGATACTATGGCTACACCTTC
D gene: TRBD1; clone size: NA; J gene: TRBJ2-7; V gene: TRBV6-5; CDR3 protein: CASRGTGAEQYF; CDR3 DNA: TGTGCCAGCAGGGGCACAGGGGCCGAGCAGTACTTC
D gene: TRBD2; clone size: NA; J gene: TRBJ2-7; V gene: TRBV7-8; CDR3 protein: CASSPRLAGPYEQYF; CDR3 DNA: TGTGCCAGCAGCCCGCGACTAGCGGGACCCTACGAGCAGTACTTC
D gene: TRBD2; clone size: NA; J gene: TRBJ2-3; V gene: TRBV19; CDR3 protein: CASEPSGRSTDTQYF; CDR3 DNA: TGTGCCAGTGAACCTAGCGGGAGATCGACAGATACGCAGTATTTT
D gene: NA; clone size: once; J gene: TRBJ1-4; V gene: TRBV20-1; CDR3 protein: CSASPGATNEKLFF; CDR3 DNA: TGCAGTGCTAGTCCGGGTGCAACTAATGAAAAACTGTTTTTT
D gene: TRBD1; clone size: NA; J gene: TRBJ1-2; V gene: TRBV4-2; CDR3 protein: CASSGSGQGYGTF; CDR3 DNA: TGTGCCAGCAGCGGGTCGGGACAGGGATACGGCACCTTC
D gene: NA; clone size: NA; J gene: TRBJ1-2; V gene: TRBV28; CDR3 protein: CASSYQGKGDYGYTF; CDR3 DNA: TGTGCCAGCAGTTATCAGGGAAAAGGGGACTATGGCTACACCTTC
D gene: NA; clone size: NA; J gene: TRBJ2-3; V gene: TRBV5-8; CDR3 protein: CASSPPGDTQYF; CDR3 DNA: TGTGCCAGCAGCCCACCAGGGGATACGCAGTATTTT
D gene: TRBD2; clone size: NA; J gene: TRBJ2-5; V gene: TRBV5-1; CDR3 protein: CASHREGGQETQYF; CDR3 DNA: TGCGCCAGCCACCGCGAGGGAGGGCAAGAGACCCAGTACTTC
D gene: NA; clone size: NA; J gene: TRBJ1-5; V gene: TRBV2; CDR3 protein: CASSGEGYNQPQHF; CDR3 DNA: TGTGCCAGCAGCGGGGAAGGCTACAATCAGCCCCAGCATTTT
D gene: TRBD2; clone size: NA; J gene: TRBJ2-3; V gene: TRBV19; CDR3 protein: CASSATSGRGTSTDTQYF; CDR3 DNA: TGTGCCAGTAGTGCAACTAGCGGGAGGGGAACTAGCACAGATACGCAGTATTTT
D gene: NA; clone size: NA; J gene: TRBJ1-2; V gene: TRBV3-1/TRBV3-2; CDR3 protein: CASSQGASGYTF; CDR3 DNA: TGTGCCAGCAGCCAAGGGGCCAGCGGCTACACCTTC
D gene: NA; clone size: NA; J gene: TRBJ2-7; V gene: TRBV11-2; CDR3 protein: CASSLDTIVNYEQYF; CDR3 DNA: TGTGCCAGCAGCTTAGACACGATAGTTAACTACGAGCAGTACTTC
D gene: NA; clone size: many; J gene: TRBJ2-1; V gene: TRBV4-3; CDR3 protein: CASSQLHSGYNEQFF; CDR3 DNA: TGCGCCAGCAGCCAACTTCACTCCGGCTACAATGAGCAGTTCTTC
D gene: NA; clone size: once; J gene: TRBJ2-1; V gene: TRBV12-2; CDR3 protein: CASRPGTSGGACPYNEQFF; CDR3 DNA: TGTGCAAGTCGCCCGGGGACTAGCGGGGGGGCATGTCCCTACAATGAGCAGTTCTTC